The clone carrying this T cell receptor (beta chain) has only a few counts. The antigen is undetermined. The sample originates from a study of regulatory T cells in long-lasting Graves disease. Regarding time point: persistent/refractory GD, antithyroid drugs over 5 years with positive TRAb. From PBMCs, RNA was extracted and then used to make the TCR library. V lost 1 base to trimming and J lost 0 bases, with 18 bases between them. This CDR3 has 18 residues. Germline CDR1 is LGHNA and CDR2 is YSLEER. Through Arm-PCR of CDR3 regions and iRepertoire HTBI primers, TCR beta libraries were built. One entry per CDR3 protein results from TCRdb running MiXCR on the multiplex PCR reads. The data hold approximately 400,000 distinct CDR3 sequences, with roughly 20% observed a single time. The study's findings and limits: Those with persistent Graves' had less TCR diversity than newly diagnosed patients. Persistent patients had a count of shared public clonotypes (about 2,700) that exceeded that of new patients (almost 1,000). Gene preferences differed: TRBV28, TRBJ1-2, TRBJ2-5 in persistent cases.

The clonotype comes from a female donor with Graves disease. Here the sequenced sample was peripheral blood mononuclear cells (PBMCs), taken when the disease was refractory, from a patient treated with antithyroid drugs. This chain uses TRBV4-3 with TRBJ1-2; D remains unclear. In DNA form, the CDR3 reads TGCGCCAGCAGCCAAGCTCTTAATTTTAGAACGGCTAACTATGGCTACACCTTC. Amino acid sequence: CASSQALNFRTANYGYTF.